A selection of T cell receptor beta chains follows, all from one sample in a study of T-cell memory formation after mild COVID-19. TCRdb re-called the 5' RACE reads through MiXCR, storing one row per CDR3 protein. The data contain around 400,000 distinct CDR3 sequences, approximately 25% of them singletons. The source material was PBMCs or a T cell subset sorted from them (not recorded which). The receptors originated from an adult woman who had mild COVID-19 (a few samples of this study predate the infection). Cell type and time point are not known. CDR3s leave out the opening cysteine and the closing phenylalanine or tryptophan. The order of the fields is V gene, clone size, CDR3 protein. The size field is filled for only some rows; it gives once, few, many or a size class.

>TRBV7-2|-
ASNWDLGSYNEQF
>TRBV15|-
ATSRERGRDSYNEQF
>TRBV9|-
ASSPPGQGGIQY
>TRBV5-1|few
ASSSRTDNTEAF
>TRBV12-3/TRBV12-4|-
ASSRAWWQETQY
>TRBV18|many
ASSPRQRYGYT
>TRBV20-1|-
SAMKGTEAF
>TRBV12-3/TRBV12-4|-
ASSVRGSEKLF
>TRBV2|-
ASSRDFNQPQH
>TRBV4-1|-
ASSPAFWGNTQY
>TRBV5-1|-
ASSLAGSNNEQF
>TRBV5-1|-
ASHTPQGAGYGYT
>TRBV12-3/TRBV12-4|few
ASSPLTSGTDTQY
>TRBV18|many
ASSPDKVQETQY
>TRBV7-2|-
ASSLESHVRTFEQF
>TRBV7-8|few
ASSPLGLAKNIQY
>TRBV10-1|-
ASSEVNITGQGKQETQY
>TRBV7-6|few
ASSLNREGNTIY
>TRBV29-1|-
SIYRDVDTQY
>TRBV5-1|many
ASRGVGNTEAF
>TRBV6-1|-
ASRVTSGGYNEQF
>TRBV23-1|few
ASSHRGTKCSEQF
>TRBV12-3/TRBV12-4|-
ASSLGKTEAF
>TRBV19|-
ASRDRGSQPQH
>TRBV20-1|few
SARDQGSPLH
>TRBV21-1|-
ASSKTGGWCPNYGYT
>TRBV6-1|few
ASSAGQGVSPLH
>TRBV3-1|-
ASAGDTGNTIY
>TRBV24-1|few
ATEAGGRAVDTQY
>TRBV7-2|few
ASSFPGTGVGYT
>TRBV20-1|few
SASPTGSNQPQH
>TRBV14|-
ASSRQTGGYEQY
>TRBV2|few
ASSTGMNTEAF
>TRBV7-3|few
ASSSRENPHNEQF
>TRBV6-2/TRBV6-3|few
ASSLPGLASDTGELF
>TRBV18|few
ASSPREGMDGYT
>TRBV7-7|few
ASSPTGRYETQY
>TRBV7-2|-
ASSLAIDAGGGTDTQY
>TRBV6-2/TRBV6-3|few
ASSPPGAGFYEQY
>TRBV6-2/TRBV6-3|-
ASRPIQREVHEQY
>TRBV27|few
ASSPTRTLTGGAF
>TRBV19|few
ASSIASSSTDTQY
>TRBV6-5|-
ASTPFSGQETQY
>TRBV4-3|-
ASSQRLTLSDEQY
>TRBV12-3/TRBV12-4|-
ASSFIRSSYT
>TRBV12-3/TRBV12-4|-
ASTPSGRGGELF
>TRBV20-1|-
SARDLRGYEQY
>TRBV24-1|few
ATSDDTSGSMEETQY
>TRBV20-1|-
SAWTSGRTGYNEQF
>TRBV5-4|few
ASSRGLLTDTQY